The rows below give T cell receptor beta chains drawn from one sample of a study of T-cell memory formation after mild COVID-19. TCRdb called the 5' RACE reads again in MiXCR, with one record for every CDR3 protein. This sample carries a few hundred thousand distinct CDR3 sequences, around a sixth of them seen once, and the ten largest clones take around 22%. The source material was PBMCs or a T cell subset sorted from them (not recorded which). The receptors were gathered from a man younger than 30 who had mild COVID-19 (a few samples of this study predate the infection). Cell type and time point are not known. Each CDR3 is given with its conserved first and last residue. A D gene is named only where the DNA matches it firmly. Expanded clones get a size class; other rows say once, few or many, or leave the size out.

>15|many|.|TRBV7-2|TRBJ1-2
TGTGCCAGCAGCCCCCCCGGGGGGACCCAAGGGGGCTACACCTTC
CASSPPGGTQGGYTF
>13|few|.|TRBV5-1|TRBJ1-3
TGCGCCAGCAGCGTTCGCAGCGGAAACACCATATATTTT
CASSVRSGNTIYF
>17|few|TRBD2|TRBV4-3|TRBJ2-5
TGCGCCAGCAGCCACTCAAGAGGGGCTAGCGGGGAAGAGACCCAGTACTTC
CASSHSRGASGEETQYF
>13|few|.|TRBV4-3|TRBJ1-2
TGCGCCAGCAGCCAAGATCCCGCCTCTGGCTACACCTTC
CASSQDPASGYTF
>15|.|.|TRBV10-3|TRBJ2-2
TGTGCCATCAGTCGGGCCGGGTCGGACACCGGGGAGCTGTTTTTT
CAISRAGSDTGELFF
>15|few|.|TRBV9|TRBJ2-3
TGTGCCAGCAGCCCACCGGGACGCAGGATTGATACGCAGTATTTT
CASSPPGRRIDTQYF
>16|.|TRBD2|TRBV6-2/TRBV6-3|TRBJ2-2
TGTGCCAGCAGCCTGCGACGGGGGGAGTATTCCGGGGAGCTGTTTTTT
CASSLRRGEYSGELFF
>13|few|.|TRBV6-1|TRBJ1-5
TGTGCCAGCAGTGGCCCTTTGGGGCAGCCCCAGCATTTT
CASSGPLGQPQHF
>15|many|.|TRBV28|TRBJ1-5
TGTGCCAGCAGGACGATGGGGTCGGGCAATCAGCCCCAGCATTTT
CASRTMGSGNQPQHF
>12|.|TRBD1|TRBV10-3|TRBJ2-1
TGTGCCGTAAGGACAGGGGGGAATGAGCAGTTCTTC
CAVRTGGNEQFF
>15|once|TRBD2|TRBV19|TRBJ2-3
TGTGCCAGCCGTCGACTAGCGGGCGGCACAGATACGCAGTATTTT
CASRRLAGGTDTQYF
>13|.|.|TRBV9|TRBJ2-3
TGTGCCAGCAGCGTCCTAAGGACAGATACGCAGTATTTT
CASSVLRTDTQYF
>13|few|.|TRBV15|TRBJ2-2
TGTGCCACCAGCGGCAGGAACACCGGGGAGCTGTTTTTT
CATSGRNTGELFF
>16|few|.|TRBV18|TRBJ2-7
TGTGCCAGCTCACCACCGAGGGGCAGGGGTAGACACGAGCAGTACTTC
CASSPPRGRGRHEQYF
>14|.|TRBD1|TRBV10-2|TRBJ1-1
TGCGCCAGCAGTTTTACAGGGGGCTACACTGAAGCTTTCTTT
CASSFTGGYTEAFF
>19|.|.|TRBV28|TRBJ2-4
TGTGCCAGCAGTCCGGGGATCGGCAGGGGCCGCGTTGACTGGAACATTCAGTACTTC
CASSPGIGRGRVDWNIQYF
>15|.|TRBD1|TRBV20-1|TRBJ1-1
TGCAGTGCACACGATTTGACAGGGGTAGAGACTGAAGCTTTCTTT
CSAHDLTGVETEAFF
>12|few|.|TRBV7-9|TRBJ1-2
TGTGCCAGCAGCCCTCCCCGTGAGGGCTACACCTTC
CASSPPREGYTF
>16|many|.|TRBV23-1|TRBJ2-7
TGCGCCAGCAGTCAATCGGGCAGGGTTAGGGGAGGCGAGCAGTACTTC
CASSQSGRVRGGEQYF
>14|.|.|TRBV7-2|TRBJ2-5
TGTGCCAGCGGGGCCGGGTGGAGACAAGAGACCCAGTACTTC
CASGAGWRQETQYF
>16|.|TRBD1|TRBV5-6|TRBJ1-5
TGTGCCAGCAGCTCCCTAGACAGGGGACGCAATCAGCCCCAGCATTTT
CASSSLDRGRNQPQHF
>13|.|.|TRBV7-2|TRBJ2-7
TGTGCCAGCGGACGGGCCCTAAGAGTCGAGCAGTACTTC
CASGRALRVEQYF
>16|.|TRBD2|TRBV6-5|TRBJ2-3
TGTGCCAGCAGTACCGGGACTAGCGGGGACACAGATACGCAGTATTTT
CASSTGTSGDTDTQYF
>16|.|TRBD1|TRBV6-1|TRBJ2-5
TGTGCCAGCAGAAGAAGGGACAGGGGAAGCCGAGAGACCCAGTACTTC
CASRRRDRGSRETQYF
>19|few|.|TRBV19|TRBJ1-2
TGTGCCAGTAGCAACCTCTCCCCCGGTTGGAGGGCCCCCGAGGGTGGCTACACCTTC
CASSNLSPGWRAPEGGYTF
>19|many|.|TRBV4-3|TRBJ1-6
TGCGCCAGCAGCCAAGATGCCTTCACTCTTAGCTCCTATAATTCACCCCTCCACTTT
CASSQDAFTLSSYNSPLHF
>15|.|.|TRBV9|TRBJ1-5
TGTGCCAGCAGCGTAGCTACAGGTAGCAATCAGCCCCAGCATTTT
CASSVATGSNQPQHF
>13|.|TRBD2|TRBV4-1|TRBJ2-3
TGCGCCAGCAGCCCCATGTGGGAGGGCACGCAGTATTTT
CASSPMWEGTQYF
>15|few|TRBD1|TRBV7-9|TRBJ2-7
TGTGCCAGCACCCGACCTGACAGGGGTCAGGACGAGCAGTACTTC
CASTRPDRGQDEQYF
>15|few|TRBD2|TRBV7-2|TRBJ2-1
TGTGCCAGCAGCTTACAAGCGGGGGACCGCAATGAGCAGTTCTTC
CASSLQAGDRNEQFF
>15|few|.|TRBV5-1|TRBJ1-1
TGCGCCAGCAGCCCCTGGAGGGACAAAGACCCTGAAGCTTTCTTT
CASSPWRDKDPEAFF
>16|few|.|TRBV7-2|TRBJ2-5
TGTGCCAGCAGCTTATTTCGGCGGGGAGCAGGAGAGACCCAGTACTTC
CASSLFRRGAGETQYF
>15|.|.|TRBV7-2|TRBJ2-2
TGTGCCAGCAGCCGGGACGGGCCGAACACCGGGGAGCTGTTTTTT
CASSRDGPNTGELFF
>15|.|TRBD1|TRBV5-1|TRBJ1-4
TGCGCCAGCACTCCTTTCGGACAGGCTGGAGAAAAACTGTTTTTT
CASTPFGQAGEKLFF
>15|.|.|TRBV7-9|TRBJ2-5
TGTGCCAGCAGCTTAGCGGGCAGTTTAGAAGAGACCCAGTACTTC
CASSLAGSLEETQYF
>16|.|.|TRBV7-2|TRBJ1-1
TGTGCCAGCAGCTTAAGGGGGGCAGGCCAGGCCACTGAAGCTTTCTTT
CASSLRGAGQATEAFF
>12|few|.|TRBV7-9|TRBJ1-2
TGTGCCAGCAGCTCTTCAGTCTATGGCTACACCTTC
CASSSSVYGYTF
>15|few|.|TRBV9|TRBJ1-1
TGTGCCAGCAGCGTAGAATCCAGCCCTAACACTGAAGCTTTCTTT
CASSVESSPNTEAFF
>16|many|.|TRBV12-3/TRBV12-4|TRBJ2-3
TGTGCCAGCAGTTTGGCGGAAGGGAGTAGCACAGATACGCAGTATTTT
CASSLAEGSSTDTQYF
>16|few|TRBD2|TRBV12-5|TRBJ2-3
TGTGCTAGTGGTTTGTTGGCGGGGGGGTACACAGATACGCAGTATTTT
CASGLLAGGYTDTQYF
>16|few|TRBD2|TRBV12-3/TRBV12-4|TRBJ2-7
TGTGCCAGCAGTTTAGGGGCACGGGACTATATGGCCGAGCAGTACTTC
CASSLGARDYMAEQYF
>14|few|TRBD1|TRBV6-1|TRBJ1-2
TGTGCCAGCAGCTTTGGGGGACAGGGGGATGGCTACACCTTC
CASSFGGQGDGYTF
>17|.|.|TRBV11-2|TRBJ2-3
TGTGCCAGCAGCCCCGGTCCGACTAGTCGGGCTACGGATACGCAGTATTTT
CASSPGPTSRATDTQYF
>14|.|TRBD1|TRBV5-1|TRBJ2-3
TGCGCCAGCAGCCCCCAGGGGGCCCCAGATACGCAGTATTTT
CASSPQGAPDTQYF
>16|.|TRBD1|TRBV5-6|TRBJ1-4
TGTGCCAGCAGCCCTCGGGACAGTTTGAGGAATGAAAAACTGTTTTTT
CASSPRDSLRNEKLFF
>15|many|.|TRBV12-3/TRBV12-4|TRBJ2-6
TGTGCCAGCAGTTCAGGGTTCTCTGGGGCCAACGTCCTGACTTTC
CASSSGFSGANVLTF
>17|few|TRBD1|TRBV7-6|TRBJ2-2
TGTGCCAGCAGCTCGGACTTAGGGACAGGGAACACCGGGGAGCTGTTTTTT
CASSSDLGTGNTGELFF
>14|few|.|TRBV20-1|TRBJ2-2
TGCAGTGCTCCCGACAGAGGGGGTTCCGGGGAGCTGTTTTTT
CSAPDRGGSGELFF
>14|.|TRBD1|TRBV20-1|TRBJ2-7
TGCAGTGCTAGACCCCGGACAGGGAGGTACGAGCAGTACTTC
CSARPRTGRYEQYF
>15|few|.|TRBV9|TRBJ1-3
TGTGCCAGCAGCCCCGGGCGGGCACTTGGAAACACCATATATTTT
CASSPGRALGNTIYF